This TCR beta chain derives from a study of coeliac disease. Study details: Without high-resolution HLA typing, biased TRBV7-2 usage was examined as a proof of principle. Overall study findings and caveats: Intraepithelial and lamina propria fractions were not highly pure. Active celiac intraepithelial and lamina propria samples had lower TRB and TRG clonality than control samples.

This clone has a handful of counts. The antigen is undetermined. Clones were read by immunoSEQ multiplex PCR, and TCRdb kept only the in-frame ones, dropping some. The sample has roughly 3,500 clones; roughly 70% are singletons. This CDR3 is 15 amino acids long. Germline V gene data show CDR1 as SGHRS and CDR2 as YFSETQ. Trimming pared 2 bases from V and 1 base from J, leaving 12 bases between. The rearrangement uses TRBV5-1 and TRBJ1-2, with D perhaps TRBD1 (6 bases). The sample taken for sequencing was intraepithelial lymphocytes from the gut. This receptor was taken from a woman aged 55-69 years with active celiac disease. In nucleotides, the CDR3 is TGCGCCAGCAGCTTATACAGGGAAGGTAACTATGGCTACACCTTC. It is translated as CASSLYREGNYGYTF.